Each of the 2 T cell receptor beta chains below was sequenced from the same sample in a study of blood T cell repertoires in COVID-19. Profiling relied on immunoSEQ multiplex PCR, and the TCRdb table lists in-frame clones only, not all of them. The table includes 130,000 or so clones, roughly 90% detected once. Source material: peripheral blood. These receptors were taken from a man in his 70s with active COVID-19.

The chain is built from TRBV28 and TRBJ1-1, with 8 bases matching TRBD1. The CDR3 spans 15 residues. Germline CDR1 MDHEN, CDR2 SYDVKM. After removal of 7 bases from V and 0 bases from J, the junction contained 7 bases not matched to a gene. CDR3 in amino acids: CASIGSGGMNTEAFF. The CDR3 DNA is TGTGCCAGCATAGGGTCAGGGGGCATGAACACTGAAGCTTTCTTT.

The gene calls are TRBV11-2 and TRBJ2-3; D gene uncertain. Germline CDR1 reads SGHAT; CDR2 reads FQNNGV. Trimming shortened V by 2 bases and J by 6 bases, and 15 bases separated the two germline ends. This CDR3 has 15 residues. The CDR3 coding sequence is TGTGCCAGCAGCTTACCTCCCCGCCTAGACGATACGCAGTATTTT. Its translation is CASSLPPRLDDTQYF.